This TCR beta chain came from a study of cytomegalovirus exposure and HLA in healthy donors. In the PCR, 60 Vbeta and 13 Jbeta primers were used. Sequenced by immunoSEQ multiplex PCR; TCRdb stores in-frame clones only, minus some. The sample holds around 98,000 clones, around 68% seen once. Points on this clone: The same CDR3 also results from other DNA sequences found in this sample.

The sequenced sample was PBMCs. The TCR was taken from a middle-aged man in good health and CMV-seronegative.

CDR3 residues: CASSLSGSSYEQYF. The CDR3 DNA is TGTGCCAGCAGCTTATCGGGGAGCTCCTACGAGCAGTACTTC. The chain is built from TRBV7-2 and TRBJ2-7; D possibly corresponds to TRBD2 (5 bases). Per germline, CDR1 SGHTA and CDR2 FQGNSA. V gave up 2 bases and J gave up 0 bases, with 8 bases separating them. The CDR3 totals 14 residues.